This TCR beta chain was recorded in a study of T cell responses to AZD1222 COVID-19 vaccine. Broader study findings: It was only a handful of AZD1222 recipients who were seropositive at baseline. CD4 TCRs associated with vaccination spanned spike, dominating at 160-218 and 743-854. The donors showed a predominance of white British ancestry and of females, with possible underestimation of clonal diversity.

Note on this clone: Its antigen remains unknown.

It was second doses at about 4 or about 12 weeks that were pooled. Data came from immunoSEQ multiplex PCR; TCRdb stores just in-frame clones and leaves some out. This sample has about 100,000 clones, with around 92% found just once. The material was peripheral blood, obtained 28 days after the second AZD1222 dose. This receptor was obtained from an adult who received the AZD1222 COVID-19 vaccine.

CDR3 coding DNA: TGTGCCAGCAGTGACAGGTGGCTAGCCGGAGAGACCCAGTACTTC. This gives the protein CASSDRWLAGETQYF. This sequence joins TRBV2 and TRBJ2-5, with TRBD2 as a possible D gene (5 bases). Trimming left V 3 bases short and J 4 bases short, with 15 bases between. This CDR3 spans 15 amino acids. CDR1 and CDR2 from the germline V gene are SNHLY and FYNNEI.